The 27 T cell receptor beta chains presented below share a single source sample, sequenced in a study of T cells in Graves' hyperthyroidism and ophthalmopathy. Researchers took RNA transcripts and amplified the TCR beta CDR3 regions from them. First-round RT-PCR of the TCR CDR3 relied on the HTBI primer set. TCRdb processed the multiplex PCR reads anew with MiXCR; each CDR3 protein has one entry. The sample yields hundreds of thousands of distinct CDR3 sequences, roughly 17% seen once. Sequencing used blood. These receptor sequences come from a woman between 18 and 29 years old with Graves' ophthalmopathy.

CDR3 loop: CASSEPGLSSYEQYF. DNA for the CDR3: TGTGCCAGCAGTGAACCAGGCTTGAGCTCCTACGAGCAGTACTTC. The chain combines TRBV6-1 with TRBJ2-7; D is undetermined. The CDR3 has 15 residues. V gave up 2 bases and J gave up 0 bases, with 11 bases separating them. Looked up from germline, CDR1 is MNHNS and CDR2 is SASEGT.

In its sample, this clonotype was seen a few times. This chain connects TRBV6-2 or TRBV6-3 to TRBJ2-1; no reliable D call. Per the germline V gene, CDR1 is MNHEY and CDR2 is SVGEGT. The CDR3 spans 13 residues. Trimming took 6 bases from V and 7 from J, leaving 13 bases between them. This CDR3 reads CASRQTSPNEQFF. CDR3 coding DNA: TGTGCCAGCAGGCAGACATCCCCTAATGAGCAGTTCTTC.

The sample holds many counts of this clonotype. This chain links TRBV28 with TRBJ1-2; 11 bases agree with TRBD1. The CDR3 is 16 residues long. Unmatched junction bases numbered 7, after V lost 1 base and J lost 6 bases. Germline loops: CDR1 MDHEN, CDR2 SYDVKM. For the CDR3, the DNA is TGTGCCAGCAGTTTATTCCGGACAGGGGGCGCGAATGGCTACACCTTC. Translated: CASSLFRTGGANGYTF.

This clonotype was seen repeatedly, ten times or more. The rearrangement joins TRBV6-1 to TRBJ2-7; possibly TRBD2 for D (6 bases). Germline V CDR1 and CDR2: MNHNS, SASEGT. The CDR3 consists of 13 residues. Trimming removed 4 bases from V and 2 bases from J, with 9 bases in between. CDR3 residues: CASSAGETYEQYF. For the CDR3, the DNA is TGTGCCAGCAGTGCGGGAGAAACCTACGAGCAGTACTTC.

This clonotype was recorded at least ten times. The rearrangement uses TRBV3-1 and TRBJ1-4, with a possible D match to TRBD1 (5 bases). This CDR3 has 14 amino acids. The germline gives CDR1 LGHDT, CDR2 YNNKEL (reference sequence). Deletions cut 3 bases from V and 6 bases from J, with 11 bases between. The CDR3 DNA reads as TGTGCCAGCAGCCAGGGACCTTGGGATGAAAAACTGTTTTTT. Translated, it gives CASSQGPWDEKLFF.

This chain links TRBV6-4 with TRBJ1-2; TRBD1 matches at 10 bases. Germline CDR1 is MRHNA and CDR2 is SNTAGT. The CDR3 is 14 residues long. After removal of 2 bases from V and 6 bases from J, the junction contained 3 bases not matched to a gene. The DNA of the CDR3 is TGTGCCAGCAGTGACCCCGGGACAGGGGATGGCTACACCTTC. This gives the protein CASSDPGTGDGYTF.

This clonotype has more than one count but fewer than ten. One junction end disagrees with the germline gene, perhaps due to a read error. The chain has TRBV6-1 and TRBJ2-3, with D possibly being TRBD1 (5 bases). The CDR3 has 15 amino acids. The germline V gene encodes CDR1 MNHNS and CDR2 SASEGT. The CDR3 region is CASRKEGVSTDTQYF. The CDR3 DNA reads TGTGCCAGCAGGAAGGAAGGGGTTAGCACGGATACGCAGTATTTT.

This clonotype was counted at least ten times. The rearrangement links TRBV20-1 to TRBJ2-4; the D is unclear. The CDR3 has 14 amino acids. Trimming took off 4 bases at V and 6 bases at J, with 16 bases between the two ends. Germline lookup yields CDR1 DFQATT and CDR2 SNEGSKA (reference sequence). The CDR3 DNA reads TGCAGTGCTATTCCGGTGGGGTGGGGAAACATTCAGTACTTC. It yields the protein CSAIPVGWGNIQYF.

This clonotype has a handful of counts. The chain couples TRBV10-3 to TRBJ1-5; maybe TRBD1 (5 bases). Trimming removed 3 bases at V and 3 bases at J, with 9 bases between. The CDR3 is 14 residues long. Germline V gives CDR1 ENHRY, CDR2 SYGVKD. The CDR3: CAISEGHSNQPQHF. CDR3 nucleotide sequence: TGTGCCATCAGTGAAGGACACTCCAATCAGCCCCAGCATTTT.

This clonotype was picked up many times. This sequence joins TRBV29-1 and TRBJ2-1, with 9 bases identical to TRBD2. This CDR3 has 13 residues. Per the germline V gene, CDR1 is SQVTM and CDR2 is ANQGSEA. The V and J ends lost 3 bases and 6 bases, in that order; junction bases with no gene match: 3. CDR3 bases: TGCAGCGTTGAGGCGGGGGGGGGCAATGAGCAGTTCTTC. As protein: CSVEAGGGNEQFF.

The chain links TRBV6-1 to TRBJ1-2, with D uncertain. The CDR3 is 15 residues long. Germline CDR1 reads MNHNS; CDR2 reads SASEGT. Trimming pared 5 bases from V and 0 bases from J, leaving 13 bases between. The CDR3 DNA reads TGTGCCAGCAGTCCTATTCCGGTTCCTAACTATGGCTACACCTTC. It translates to CASSPIPVPNYGYTF.

This clonotype was recorded many times. The V gene is TRBV11-2, the J gene TRBJ2-7, with 9 bases identical to TRBD1. V shed 3 bases, J shed 4 bases, and the junction held 7 bases outside the gene matches. Germline CDR1 reads SGHAT; CDR2 reads FQNNGV. The CDR3 is made up of 15 amino acids. In nucleotides, the CDR3 is TGTGCCAGCAGCTTTCACCCGGGACAGGGTTACGAGCAGTACTTC. Translation: CASSFHPGQGYEQYF.

This clonotype was observed a few times. J is TRBJ1-6 and V is TRBV5-1; TRBD1 is a possible D gene (6 bases). The germline V gene encodes CDR1 SGHRS and CDR2 YFSETQ. This CDR3 is built from 15 residues. Trimming cost V 4 bases and J 5 bases, with 13 bases left between them. CDR3 in DNA: TGCGCCAGCAGCACAATCGCAGGGGATAATTCACCCCTCCACTTT. Residues: CASSTIAGDNSPLHF. The whole variable domain, remainder taken from reference TRBV5-1 and TRBJ1-6, is KAGVTQTPRYLIKTRGQQVTLSCSPISGHRSVSWYQQTPGQGLQFLFEYFSETQRNKGNFPGRFSGRQFSNSRSEMNVSTLELGDSALYLCASSTIAGDNSPLHFGNGTRLTVT.

The rearrangement uses TRBV20-1 and TRBJ2-3, with TRBD2 identical over 16 bases. V gave up 5 bases and J gave up 2 bases; unmatched junction bases: 7. The germline CDR1 and CDR2 sequences are DFQATT and SNEGSKA (reference sequence). The CDR3 extends over 17 amino acids. The CDR3 here is CSAVGTSGRAATDTQYF. In DNA, the CDR3 is TGCAGTGCTGTCGGGACTAGCGGGAGGGCCGCCACAGATACGCAGTATTTT.

This clonotype was observed a handful of times. The chain uses TRBV6-1 and TRBJ2-7, with TRBD2 matching over 7 bases. J gave up 6 bases and V 5 bases, and 7 bases lay outside the gene matches. The germline V gene encodes CDR1 MNHNS and CDR2 SASEGT. The CDR3 runs to 13 residues. As DNA, the CDR3 is TGTGCCAGCAGTACGTCACCTAGCGGCGAGCAGTACTTC. Amino acids: CASSTSPSGEQYF.

This clonotype was observed many times. The chain is built from TRBV6-2 or TRBV6-3 and TRBJ2-1; maybe TRBD2 (5 bases). The CDR3 runs to 16 residues. CDR1 MNHEY and CDR2 SVGEGT come from the germline V gene. Trimming left V 6 bases short and J 7 bases short, with 22 bases between. For the CDR3, the DNA is TGTGCCAGCAGACCGACCGGAGGCTGGCTTGGGAATGAGCAGTTCTTC. Translated, it gives CASRPTGGWLGNEQFF.

V usage is TRBV20-1 and J usage is TRBJ1-6; D may be TRBD1 (6 bases). V gave up 8 bases and J gave up 3 bases, with 17 bases separating them. From germline, CDR1 is DFQATT and CDR2 SNEGSKA (reference sequence). This CDR3 is 15 amino acids long. CDR3 amino acids: CSLQGDGDYNSPLHF. In DNA form, the CDR3 reads TGCAGTCTACAGGGAGACGGGGACTATAATTCACCCCTCCACTTT.

This clonotype was counted a few times. At one of its ends the junction is not consistent with the germline gene, which may arise from a read error. The chain couples TRBV5-1 to TRBJ2-7; D not resolved. Germline V gives CDR1 SGHRS, CDR2 YFSETQ. The CDR3 sequence is 13 residues long. The CDR3 sequence: CASSSDTSYKQYF. CDR3 nucleotides: TGCGCCAGCAGCTCCGACACATCCTACAAGCAGTACTTC. Full variable domain (missing parts from reference TRBV5-1 and TRBJ2-7): KAGVTQTPRYLIKTRGQQVTLSCSPISGHRSVSWYQQTPGQGLQFLFEYFSETQRNKGNFPGRFSGRQFSNSRSEMNVSTLELGDSALYLCASSSDTSYKQYFGPGTRLTVT.

This clonotype was detected a few times. This chain links TRBV4-2 with TRBJ2-7, with 7 bases identical to TRBD1. With 0 bases clipped from V and 3 bases from J, the junction kept 5 bases outside the gene matches. The CDR3 is 15 residues long. The germline CDR1 and CDR2 sequences are LGHNA and YNFKEQ. DNA for the CDR3: TGTGCCAGCAGCCAAGAGGAGCGACAGGGCTACGAGCAGTACTTC. This sequence encodes CASSQEERQGYEQYF.

This clonotype was counted a few times. The rearrangement joins TRBV19 to TRBJ2-5; 11 nucleotides line up with TRBD2. The CDR3 is 14 residues long. The junction had 7 bases not matched to a gene; V was cut back by 6 bases and J by 7 bases. Germline CDR1 LNHDA, CDR2 SQIVND (reference sequence). The CDR3 spells CASRGLAGPGTQYF. DNA of the CDR3: TGTGCCAGTAGAGGACTAGCGGGTCCTGGGACCCAGTACTTC.

This clonotype was detected ten times or more. The chain recombines TRBV20-1 with TRBJ1-1, with D possibly matching TRBD1 (6 bases). Germline values: CDR1 DFQATT, CDR2 SNEGSKA (reference sequence). The V gene lost 6 bases and the J gene lost 1 base, with 9 bases spanning the gap. This CDR3 spans 12 amino acids. This chain's CDR3 is CSASQGNTEAFF. The CDR3 bases are TGCAGTGCGTCACAGGGGAACACTGAAGCTTTCTTT.

V and J are TRBV11-2 and TRBJ2-3, with TRBD2 as a possible D gene (5 bases). Trimming took 1 base from V and 1 from J, leaving 18 bases between them. The CDR3 runs 18 residues. Germline lookup yields CDR1 SGHAT and CDR2 FQNNGV. CDR3 nucleotides: TGTGCCAGCAGCTTAGGAGGGAGAACGATTGGGGGCACAGATACGCAGTATTTT. Protein product: CASSLGGRTIGGTDTQYF.

This clonotype was detected many times. The chain has TRBV20-1 and TRBJ2-3; unclear D gene. From germline, CDR1 is DFQATT and CDR2 SNEGSKA (reference sequence). CDR3 size: 13 residues. V was trimmed by 3 bases and J by 2 bases, leaving 9 bases between them. The CDR3 bases are TGCAGTGCTAGTCCAGGCCTCACAGATACGCAGTATTTT. It specifies CSASPGLTDTQYF.

This clonotype was seen at least ten times. CDR3 amino acids: CASSESSGGAFTDTQYF. CDR3 in DNA: TGCGCCAGCAGTGAGTCTAGCGGGGGGGCCTTTACAGATACGCAGTATTTT. The chain combines TRBV10-1 with TRBJ2-3; 11 bases align to TRBD2. Germline V lookup: CDR1 WNHNN, CDR2 SYGVQD (reference sequence). The CDR3 consists of 17 residues. V was clipped by 0 bases and J by 3 bases; unmatched bases: 5.

The table lists this clonotype with many counts. This rearrangement joins TRBV2 to TRBJ1-6; 9 bases are a match to TRBD1. Trimming at V came to 7 bases and at J to 10 bases, leaving 5 bases not matched to a gene. There are 13 residues in the CDR3. Germline CDR1 reads SNHLY; CDR2 reads FYNNEI. The CDR3 nucleotides read TGTGCCAGCAATCGGGACAGGGACTCACCCCTCCACTTT. It codes for CASNRDRDSPLHF.

This clonotype was recorded many times. CDR3 region: CASSLNGWRSYGYTF. The CDR3 region has the DNA TGTGCCAGCAGCTTAAATGGTTGGCGGAGCTATGGCTACACCTTC. This chain links TRBV7-8 with TRBJ1-2; D is uncertain. CDR3 length: 15 amino acids. CDR1 and CDR2 (germline): SGHVS, FQNEAQ. Between the trimmed V and J ends, which lost 2 bases and 4 bases, there was a span of 14 bases. Supplemented by reference TRBV7-8 and TRBJ1-2, the full variable domain reads GAGVSQSPRYKVAKRGQDVALRCDPISGHVSLFWYQQALGQGPEFLTYFQNEAQLDKSGLPSDRFFAERPEGSVSTLKIQRTQQEDSAVYLCASSLNGWRSYGYTFGSGTRLTVV.

This clonotype has at least ten counts. J is TRBJ2-7 and V is TRBV20-1; D gene uncertain. CDR3 length equals 14 residues. The germline V and J ends were trimmed by 3 bases and 0 bases, with 12 bases remaining between them. Germline lookup yields CDR1 DFQATT and CDR2 SNEGSKA (reference sequence). The CDR3 region has the DNA TGCAGTGCTAGTAGCAGGCCGAGCTCCTACGAGCAGTACTTC. Encoded protein: CSASSRPSSYEQYF.